The text below deals with one T cell receptor beta chain. Antigen unknown. A much larger clone lies a single base off, so this may be a read error. Patients were excluded because of uncontrolled infection, other autoimmune disease, pregnancy or lactation. PBMCs were collected from a roughly 10 ml volume of fresh peripheral blood. This entry is derived from a study of T cells in Graves' hyperthyroidism and ophthalmopathy. The TCR beta CDR3 regions underwent amplification using RNA transcripts as the source. Primed by the HTBI set, a first-round RT-PCR was run on the TCR CDR3. TCRdb fed the multiplex PCR reads into MiXCR, producing one record per CDR3 protein. The table has approximately 620,000 distinct CDR3 sequences, 16% seen once. Whole-study results and caveats: Most thyroid clonotypes that were expanded above 0.001 also turned up in blood.

Looked up from germline, CDR1 is SGHRS and CDR2 is YFSETQ. This CDR3 spans 16 amino acids. V shed 3 bases and J 5 bases; nucleotides not matched to a gene: 11. The source is a woman in her 40s with Graves' ophthalmopathy. The chain recombines TRBV5-1 with TRBJ2-3; 8 bases align to TRBD1. The sample was blood. The CDR3 DNA sequence: TGCGCCAGCAGCTCCCTAAGCACAGGGGGGAAAGATACGCAGTATTTT. Translated: CASSSLSTGGKDTQYF.